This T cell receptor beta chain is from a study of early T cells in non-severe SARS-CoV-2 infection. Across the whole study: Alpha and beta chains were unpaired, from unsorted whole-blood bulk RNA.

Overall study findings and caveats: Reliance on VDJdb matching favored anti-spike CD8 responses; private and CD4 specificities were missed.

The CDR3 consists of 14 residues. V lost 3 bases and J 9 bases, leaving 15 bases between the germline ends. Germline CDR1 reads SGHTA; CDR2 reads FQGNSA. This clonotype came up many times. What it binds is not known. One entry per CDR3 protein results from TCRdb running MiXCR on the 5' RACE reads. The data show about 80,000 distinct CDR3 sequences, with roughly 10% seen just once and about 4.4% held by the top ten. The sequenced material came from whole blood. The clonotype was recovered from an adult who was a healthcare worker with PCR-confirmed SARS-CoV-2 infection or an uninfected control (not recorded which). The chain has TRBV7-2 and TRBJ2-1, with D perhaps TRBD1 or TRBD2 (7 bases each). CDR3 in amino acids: CASSFWGGGAEQFF. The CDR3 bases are TGTGCCAGCAGCTTCTGGGGAGGGGGCGCTGAGCAGTTCTTC.